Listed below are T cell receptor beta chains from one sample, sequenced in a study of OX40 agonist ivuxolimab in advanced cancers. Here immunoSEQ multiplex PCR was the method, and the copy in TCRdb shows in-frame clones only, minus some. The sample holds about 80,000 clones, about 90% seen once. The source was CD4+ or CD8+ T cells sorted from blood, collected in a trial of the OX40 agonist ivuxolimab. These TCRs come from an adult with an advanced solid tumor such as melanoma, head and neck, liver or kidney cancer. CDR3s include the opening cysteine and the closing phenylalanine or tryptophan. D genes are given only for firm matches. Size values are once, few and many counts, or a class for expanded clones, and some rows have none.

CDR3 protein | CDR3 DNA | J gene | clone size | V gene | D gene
CASSLVPGFGTEAFF | TGTGCCAGCAGCTTGGTGCCGGGATTCGGCACTGAAGCTTTCTTT | TRBJ1-1 | NA | TRBV5-8 | NA
CASSPLSYEQYF | TGTGCCAGCAGCCCTCTATCCTACGAGCAGTACTTC | TRBJ2-7 | NA | TRBV7-9 | NA
CASSAGTGAYNEQFF | TGTGCCAGCAGTGCGGGGACAGGGGCCTACAATGAGCAGTTCTTC | TRBJ2-1 | NA | TRBV6-5 | TRBD1
CASSPPTGYEQYF | TGTGCCAGCAGCCCCCCCACGGGCTACGAGCAGTACTTC | TRBJ2-7 | NA | TRBV9 | NA
CASSLADLGDEQYF | TGTGCCAGCAGCTTAGCGGACCTGGGGGACGAGCAGTACTTC | TRBJ2-7 | NA | TRBV7-2 | NA
CASSSRTVLSGNTIYF | TGTGCCAGTAGTTCTCGGACAGTCCTCTCTGGAAACACCATATATTTT | TRBJ1-3 | NA | TRBV19 | NA
CATSGLQGGAGNTIYF | TGTGCCACCAGCGGTTTACAGGGAGGGGCTGGAAACACCATATATTTT | TRBJ1-3 | NA | TRBV15 | NA
CASSYSIDSNQPQHF | TGTGCCAGCAGTTACTCGATTGATAGCAATCAGCCCCAGCATTTT | TRBJ1-5 | few | TRBV6-5 | NA
CASSLDIIGTGEYNEQFF | TGTGCCAGCAGCTTAGATATTATCGGGACAGGAGAATACAATGAGCAGTTCTTC | TRBJ2-1 | NA | TRBV11-2 | TRBD1
CASSVGTAGEQFF | TGTGCCAGCAGCGTAGGCACCGCGGGGGAGCAGTTCTTC | TRBJ2-1 | NA | TRBV9 | NA
CASSAALARYEQYF | TGTGCCAGTAGTGCCGCCCTCGCCCGGTACGAGCAGTACTTC | TRBJ2-7 | NA | TRBV19 | NA
CASSPYPEATDTQYF | TGCGCCAGCAGCCCCTATCCGGAGGCTACAGATACGCAGTATTTT | TRBJ2-3 | NA | TRBV4-1 | NA
CASRSGDHSYEQYF | TGTGCCAGCCGCTCAGGGGATCACTCCTACGAGCAGTACTTC | TRBJ2-7 | NA | TRBV7-9 | NA
CASSDPTGSSTLTDTQYF | TGTGCCAGCAGTGATCCTACAGGGAGTTCGACCCTCACAGATACGCAGTATTTT | TRBJ2-3 | NA | TRBV2 | NA
CASSQGRTSGGEQDTQYF | TGCGCCAGCAGCCAAGGCAGGACTAGCGGGGGGGAACAAGATACGCAGTATTTT | TRBJ2-3 | NA | TRBV4-1 | TRBD2
CASSPGTSGGAGDTQYF | TGTGCCAGCAGCCCCGGGACTAGCGGGGGGGCGGGAGATACGCAGTATTTT | TRBJ2-3 | NA | TRBV11-3 | TRBD2
CASSLASSGGVSYEQYF | TGCGCCAGCAGCTTGGCCTCTAGCGGGGGGGTCTCCTACGAGCAGTACTTC | TRBJ2-7 | NA | TRBV5-1 | TRBD2
CASSQGGQGYTEAFF | TGCGCCAGCAGCCAAGGGGGACAGGGCTACACTGAAGCTTTCTTT | TRBJ1-1 | NA | TRBV4-1 | TRBD1
CASSSTGELNTEAFF | TGTGCCAGCAGCTCCACAGGCGAGCTGAACACTGAAGCTTTCTTT | TRBJ1-1 | NA | TRBV7-9 | NA
CSTEPGQSGARIQYF | TGCAGCACTGAGCCCGGACAGAGCGGGGCAAGGATTCAGTACTTC | TRBJ2-4 | NA | TRBV29-1 | NA
CASSYSPDNEQFF | TGTGCCAGCAGTTACTCGCCCGACAATGAGCAGTTCTTC | TRBJ2-1 | NA | TRBV6-5 | NA
CASSLVRSYQETQYF | TGTGCCAGCAGCTTAGTCCGGTCGTACCAAGAGACCCAGTACTTC | TRBJ2-5 | once | TRBV7-2 | NA
CASNSDRGRYNEQFF | TGTGCCAGCAATTCCGACAGGGGGCGTTACAATGAGCAGTTCTTC | TRBJ2-1 | NA | TRBV6-1 | TRBD1
CATWDTWYTEAFF | TGCGCCACCTGGGACACTTGGTACACTGAAGCTTTCTTT | TRBJ1-1 | once | TRBV10-2 | NA
CASSYSEVYEQYF | TGTGCCAGCAGTTACTCGGAGGTCTACGAGCAGTACTTC | TRBJ2-7 | NA | TRBV6-5 | NA
CASSSWGEQYF | TGTGCCAGCAGCTCCTGGGGAGAGCAGTACTTC | TRBJ2-7 | few | TRBV7-8 | NA
CAISGDGSFYGYTF | TGTGCCATCAGTGGGGACGGCTCGTTTTATGGCTACACCTTC | TRBJ1-2 | NA | TRBV10-3 | NA
CASSYPGAGENLWGTQYF | TGTGCCAGCAGCTACCCTGGGGCCGGCGAGAACCTGTGGGGTACGCAGTATTTT | TRBJ2-3 | NA | TRBV7-9 | NA
CASSHEDRGAEAFF | TGCGCCAGCAGCCATGAGGACAGGGGGGCTGAAGCTTTCTTT | TRBJ1-1 | NA | TRBV4-1 | TRBD1
CASSPPGELFF | TGTGCCAGCAGCCCCCCCGGGGAGCTGTTTTTT | TRBJ2-2 | NA | TRBV11-2 | NA
CASSSHGTDAFF | TGTGCCAGCAGCTCCCATGGGACAGACGCTTTCTTT | TRBJ1-1 | once | TRBV11-2 | TRBD1
CASSLVAGGTGELFF | TGTGCCAGCAGCTTAGTTGCGGGGGGCACCGGGGAGCTGTTTTTT | TRBJ2-2 | NA | TRBV7-3 | TRBD2
CASTPGQGHYGYTF | TGTGCCAGCACCCCGGGACAGGGTCACTATGGCTACACCTTC | TRBJ1-2 | NA | TRBV11-2 | TRBD1
CASSPGGWNTEAFF | TGTGCCAGCAGCCCAGGGGGATGGAACACTGAAGCTTTCTTT | TRBJ1-1 | NA | TRBV13 | TRBD1
CASSENSGTSYEQYF | TGTGCCAGCAGCGAAAATTCCGGGACTTCCTACGAGCAGTACTTC | TRBJ2-7 | NA | TRBV7-8 | NA
CASSPDRRPGNTIYF | TGCGCCAGCAGCCCGGACAGGAGGCCTGGAAACACCATATATTTT | TRBJ1-3 | NA | TRBV4-3 | TRBD1
CASSPGAGTSGGWVSDTQYF | TGTGCCAGCAGCCCAGGCGCCGGGACTAGCGGCGGATGGGTATCAGATACGCAGTATTTT | TRBJ2-3 | NA | TRBV7-6 | TRBD2
CASSETEQYF | TGTGCCAGCAGTGAGACCGAGCAGTACTTC | TRBJ2-7 | NA | TRBV2 | NA
CASSSTREFSEQFF | TGTGCCAGCAGCTCTACCCGGGAGTTCAGTGAGCAGTTCTTC | TRBJ2-1 | NA | TRBV7-9 | NA
CASSQTDYYNEQFF | TGTGCCAGCAGCCAAACGGACTACTACAATGAGCAGTTCTTC | TRBJ2-1 | NA | TRBV16 | NA
CAISDRGYTEAFF | TGTGCCATCAGTGACAGGGGCTACACTGAAGCTTTCTTT | TRBJ1-1 | NA | TRBV10-3 | NA
CASSQVVGQSNSPLHF | TGCGCCAGCAGCCAAGTCGTGGGGCAGAGTAATTCACCCCTCCACTTT | TRBJ1-6 | NA | TRBV4-1 | NA
CASSPGSQSYEQYF | TGTGCCAGCAGCCCCGGGAGCCAGAGCTACGAGCAGTACTTC | TRBJ2-7 | NA | TRBV5-6 | NA
CASSQGQGAITGELFF | TGTGCCAGCAGCCAAGGACAGGGGGCGATAACCGGGGAGCTGTTTTTT | TRBJ2-2 | NA | TRBV4-2 | TRBD1
CASSLDEYGGYTF | TGTGCCAGCAGCTTAGATGAATACGGTGGCTACACCTTC | TRBJ1-2 | NA | TRBV7-9 | NA
CASRPGTGVRAAFF | TGTGCCAGCAGACCTGGGACAGGGGTGAGGGCGGCTTTCTTT | TRBJ1-1 | NA | TRBV7-9 | TRBD1
CASSPPRTGLAGVYSGANVLTF | TGTGCCAGCAGCCCGCCTCGGACGGGATTGGCGGGGGTCTACTCTGGGGCCAACGTCCTGACTTTC | TRBJ2-6 | NA | TRBV4-2 | TRBD2
CASSKTSGGYNEQFF | TGTGCCAGCAGTAAGACTAGCGGGGGCTACAATGAGCAGTTCTTC | TRBJ2-1 | NA | TRBV6-6 | TRBD2
CASIGLTRNYEQYF | TGTGCCAGCATCGGGTTGACCAGGAACTACGAGCAGTACTTC | TRBJ2-7 | NA | TRBV6-5 | NA
CASSQEWGFHSGNTIYF | TGTGCCAGCAGCCAAGAGTGGGGGTTTCACTCTGGAAACACCATATATTTT | TRBJ1-3 | NA | TRBV4-2 | NA
CASSWTGPSGNYGYTF | TGTGCCAGCAGCTGGACAGGGCCCTCTGGGAACTATGGCTACACCTTC | TRBJ1-2 | NA | TRBV5-4 | TRBD1
CASSLEGRPYEQYF | TGTGCCAGCAGCTTAGAGGGCAGACCCTACGAGCAGTACTTC | TRBJ2-7 | NA | TRBV7-2 | NA
CASSIPGQGREFF | TGTGCCAGCAGCATACCGGGACAGGGGAGGGAGTTCTTC | TRBJ2-1 | once | TRBV21-1 | NA